This TCR beta chain stems from a study of persistence of HIV-infected CD4 T cells. As to this clone: The target antigen is unknown.

The libraries were made with immunoSEQ version 4 in survey mode. Data came from immunoSEQ multiplex PCR; TCRdb stores just in-frame clones and leaves some out. The repertoire has about 33,000 clones, 80% to 85% of them found once; the top ten carry around 0.97%. The CDR3 runs to 13 residues. Trimming removed 0 bases at V and 3 bases at J, with 5 bases between. The stimulus was an HIV-1 Gag 15-mer peptide pool, about 1.1 ug/peptide/mL. Memory cells lacking CD40L and CD69 with high CD45RO were sorted. Donors were HIV-1-infected adults who began suppressive ART during chronic infection. Undetectable plasma HIV-1 RNA below 50 copies/mL lasted at least 4 years. Donors had CD4+ T cell counts above 400 cells/uL and were CMV-seropositive. Whole-study results and caveats: CMV- and Gag-responding cells had lower TCRbeta richness than CD3/CD28-responding cells.

This clonotype was sampled from an adult with HIV. The donor label of this sample is uncertain. The chain joins TRBV12-3 or TRBV12-4 to TRBJ1-1; D gene uncertain. The sample was cultured CD4+ T cells from PBMCs, taken from a patient who received antiretroviral therapy. This CDR3 is CASSLAPDTEAFF. DNA of the CDR3: TGTGCCAGCAGTTTAGCGCCCGACACTGAAGCTTTCTTT.